The rows below give T cell receptor beta chains drawn from one sample of a study of somatic mutations in cytotoxic T cells in rheumatoid arthritis. Generated by immunoSEQ multiplex PCR, the TCRdb table keeps only in-frame clones and is missing some. The table includes approximately 3,400 clones, 80% to 85% detected once. The sequenced material came from CD8+ T cells sorted from blood. The receptors stem from a man between 50 and 59 years old with rheumatoid arthritis. Both conserved end residues are part of each CDR3. D genes are given only for firm matches. Clone size is not always given. Where it is, it says once, few, many or a class for expanded clones.

V	size	D	J	CDR3	DNA
TRBV5-1	NA	TRBD2	TRBJ2-3	CASSPGLAGPTLGDTQYF	TGCGCCAGCAGCCCGGGACTAGCGGGTCCGACTCTGGGAGATACGCAGTATTTT
TRBV7-3	NA	NA	TRBJ1-1	CASSPQGVTEAFF	TGTGCCAGCAGCCCACAGGGTGTCACTGAAGCTTTCTTT
TRBV13	NA	NA	TRBJ2-5	CASSLESSVQETQYF	TGTGCCAGCAGCTTAGAGTCGAGCGTTCAAGAGACCCAGTACTTC
TRBV4-3	NA	TRBD2	TRBJ2-1	CASSQGTSAYNEQFF	TGCGCCAGCAGCCAAGGGACTAGCGCTTACAATGAGCAGTTCTTC
TRBV9	few	TRBD2	TRBJ2-5	CASSVAGGTRISETQYF	TGTGCCAGCAGCGTAGCGGGCGGGACTAGAATATCAGAGACCCAGTACTTC
TRBV5-5	NA	NA	TRBJ2-2	CASSYGHNTGELFF	TGTGCCAGCAGCTATGGACACAACACCGGGGAGCTGTTTTTT
TRBV2	NA	NA	TRBJ1-4	CASSAGGGIGEKLFF	TGTGCCAGCAGTGCGGGAGGTGGGATTGGTGAAAAACTGTTTTTT
TRBV7-8	NA	TRBD1	TRBJ2-1	CASSFDWDSYNEQFF	TGTGCCAGCAGCTTTGATTGGGACAGTTACAATGAGCAGTTCTTC
TRBV7-2	NA	TRBD1	TRBJ2-2	CASNRQGPNTGELFF	TGTGCCAGCAACAGACAGGGTCCGAACACCGGGGAGCTGTTTTTT
TRBV2	NA	NA	TRBJ1-2	CASSADYYGYTF	TGTGCCAGCAGTGCAGATTACTATGGCTACACCTTC
TRBV13	NA	NA	TRBJ1-1	CASSSVRQGEAFF	TGTGCCAGCAGCTCAGTACGGCAGGGTGAAGCTTTCTTT
TRBV6-5	NA	TRBD1	TRBJ2-7	CASSYRTGKQYF	TGTGCCAGCAGTTATCGGACAGGGAAGCAGTACTTC
TRBV28	NA	TRBD2	TRBJ2-3	CASSSAGLAGVPITDTQYF	TGTGCCAGCAGTTCCGCGGGACTAGCGGGAGTACCGATCACAGATACGCAGTATTTT
TRBV4-3	NA	TRBD1	TRBJ2-3	CASSQDKTGGLTDTQYF	TGCGCCAGCAGCCAAGATAAAACAGGGGGCCTCACAGATACGCAGTATTTT
TRBV10-2	NA	TRBD2	TRBJ2-7	CASSGLAGGYEQYF	TGCGCCAGCAGTGGACTAGCGGGAGGCTACGAGCAGTACTTC
TRBV7-8	once	NA	TRBJ2-7	CASSYSTTGNYEQYF	TGTGCCAGCAGCTATTCGACTACAGGGAACTACGAGCAGTACTTC
TRBV5-4	once	TRBD1	TRBJ2-1	CASSLGGLWTGSYNEQFF	TGTGCCAGCAGCTTGGGGGGTCTTTGGACAGGCTCCTACAATGAGCAGTTCTTC
TRBV6-1	NA	TRBD2	TRBJ2-1	CASRGLAGGADEQFF	TGTGCCAGCAGAGGACTAGCGGGAGGTGCGGATGAGCAGTTCTTC
TRBV6-1	NA	NA	TRBJ1-1	CASRPLRRSEAFF	TGTGCCAGCAGACCCCTCAGGAGGAGTGAAGCTTTCTTT
TRBV29-1	NA	TRBD1	TRBJ2-7	CSVEDHPGQGFGSSYEQYF	TGCAGCGTTGAGGACCATCCGGGACAGGGCTTCGGCAGCTCCTACGAGCAGTACTTC
TRBV7-9	NA	NA	TRBJ2-3	CASNHPGEDTQYF	TGTGCCAGCAACCATCCGGGGGAAGATACGCAGTATTTT
TRBV6-5	NA	TRBD1	TRBJ2-1	CASSWNRGQYNEQFF	TGTGCCAGCAGTTGGAACAGGGGACAATACAATGAGCAGTTCTTC
TRBV5-1	NA	TRBD2	TRBJ2-7	CASRAGGDYEQYF	TGCGCCAGCAGGGCGGGAGGGGACTACGAGCAGTACTTC
TRBV11-2	NA	NA	TRBJ2-2	CASLSGGELFF	TGTGCCAGCCTGTCGGGCGGGGAGCTGTTTTTT
TRBV6-5	NA	TRBD1	TRBJ1-3	CASSTGTGVGNTIYF	TGTGCCAGCAGTACCGGGACAGGGGTAGGAAACACCATATATTTT
TRBV10-3	NA	TRBD1	TRBJ1-2	CAISEPGQGLNGYTF	TGTGCCATCAGTGAGCCGGGACAGGGGCTAAATGGCTACACCTTC
TRBV4-1	NA	TRBD2	TRBJ2-7	CASSPREAAYEQYF	TGCGCCAGCAGCCCGCGGGAGGCAGCCTACGAGCAGTACTTC
TRBV4-3	NA	NA	TRBJ2-7	CASSQDPGRELSGKQYF	TGCGCCAGCAGCCAAGATCCAGGCCGGGAGCTGTCGGGGAAGCAGTACTTC
TRBV4-2	NA	NA	TRBJ2-2	CASSQEEGASIAPTGELFF	TGTGCCAGCAGCCAAGAGGAGGGGGCCTCTATAGCCCCCACCGGGGAGCTGTTTTTT
TRBV5-4	NA	NA	TRBJ2-2	CASTLRGAELFF	TGTGCCAGCACCCTCAGAGGCGCGGAGCTGTTTTTT
TRBV27	NA	NA	TRBJ2-3	CASSFSGESLRTDTQYF	TGTGCCAGCAGTTTTTCGGGGGAATCCCTAAGGACAGATACGCAGTATTTT
TRBV15	once	TRBD1	TRBJ2-4	CATSMGTVARSKNIQYF	TGTGCCACCAGCATGGGGACAGTTGCTCGGAGCAAAAACATTCAGTACTTC
TRBV28	NA	NA	TRBJ2-3	CASSFEANPDTQYF	TGTGCCAGCAGTTTTGAGGCAAACCCAGATACGCAGTATTTT
TRBV6-5	NA	TRBD2	TRBJ2-7	CASRTGGLLSYEQYF	TGTGCCAGCAGAACCGGGGGACTACTATCCTACGAGCAGTACTTC
TRBV27	NA	NA	TRBJ2-7	CASSLSRSYEQYF	TGTGCCAGCAGTTTATCACGGTCCTACGAGCAGTACTTC
TRBV5-6	once	TRBD1	TRBJ1-5	CASSLGGTEYYSNQPQHF	TGTGCCAGCAGCTTGGGGGGGACAGAGTATTATAGCAATCAGCCCCAGCATTTT
TRBV7-2	NA	TRBD1	TRBJ1-1	CASSLVGGGEAFF	TGTGCCAGCAGCTTAGTAGGGGGCGGGGAAGCTTTCTTT
TRBV7-2	NA	TRBD1	TRBJ1-1	CASSFRDRPSMNTEAFF	TGTGCCAGCAGCTTTCGGGACAGGCCTTCTATGAACACTGAAGCTTTCTTT
TRBV4-3	NA	TRBD1	TRBJ1-5	CASSLDRAGQPQHF	TGCGCCAGCAGCCTAGACAGGGCCGGTCAGCCCCAGCATTTT
TRBV4-3	NA	NA	TRBJ1-1	CASSRLSYRDSPEAFF	TGCGCCAGCAGCCGGCTGAGCTATAGGGACTCCCCTGAAGCTTTCTTT
TRBV25-1	NA	TRBD1	TRBJ2-7	CASSEQTRDREGQYF	TGTGCCAGCAGTGAACAGACCCGGGACAGGGAAGGGCAGTACTTC
TRBV27	once	NA	TRBJ1-5	CASSLVGGIMEAQHF	TGTGCCAGCAGTTTAGTTGGCGGGATTATGGAGGCCCAGCATTTT
TRBV7-8	NA	TRBD1	TRBJ2-2	CASSAGTGKTGELFF	TGTGCCAGCAGCGCCGGGACAGGGAAGACCGGGGAGCTGTTTTTT
TRBV6-6	NA	TRBD1	TRBJ1-4	CASRSGTGGSHEKLFF	TGTGCCAGCAGATCCGGGACAGGGGGCTCTCATGAAAAACTGTTTTTT
TRBV19	NA	NA	TRBJ2-2	CASSWGKNTGELFF	TGTGCCAGCAGTTGGGGCAAGAACACCGGGGAGCTGTTTTTT
TRBV27	NA	NA	TRBJ2-2	CASSFDSTPLAGELFF	TGTGCCAGCAGCTTTGACAGCACTCCCTTGGCCGGGGAGCTGTTTTTT
TRBV5-1	once	NA	TRBJ2-2	CASAETNTGELFF	TGCGCCAGCGCGGAGACGAACACCGGGGAGCTGTTTTTT
TRBV11-2	once	NA	TRBJ2-2	CASSSPSSGELFF	TGTGCCAGCAGCTCTCCCTCGTCCGGGGAGCTGTTTTTT
TRBV19	NA	TRBD2	TRBJ2-1	CASSMGGLLNEQFF	TGTGCCAGTAGTATGGGAGGGTTGCTGAATGAGCAGTTCTTC
TRBV7-9	NA	NA	TRBJ1-1	CASSLSGQTTEAFF	TGTGCCAGCAGCTTATCAGGGCAGACCACTGAAGCTTTCTTT
TRBV28	NA	NA	TRBJ2-1	CASTPFGGSYNEQFF	TGTGCCAGCACCCCGTTCGGGGGCTCCTACAATGAGCAGTTCTTC
TRBV7-2	NA	TRBD1	TRBJ1-5	CASSYTGVQPQHF	TGTGCCAGCAGCTACACAGGGGTTCAGCCCCAGCATTTT
TRBV25-1	NA	NA	TRBJ2-1	CASSESSSRGNEQFF	TGTGCCAGCAGTGAGAGTTCGTCGCGGGGAAATGAGCAGTTCTTC
TRBV7-7	NA	TRBD1	TRBJ2-7	CASSLGQGGEQYF	TGTGCCAGCAGCCTCGGACAGGGGGGTGAGCAGTACTTC
TRBV5-8	NA	TRBD2	TRBJ2-7	CASRLSGSGYEQYF	TGTGCCAGCAGGTTAAGCGGGAGCGGCTACGAGCAGTACTTC
TRBV5-6	NA	NA	TRBJ2-3	CASSLAGTDTQYF	TGTGCCAGCAGCTTGGCGGGCACAGATACGCAGTATTTT
TRBV9	NA	NA	TRBJ2-2	CASSVRTGELFF	TGTGCCAGCAGCGTACGCACCGGGGAGCTGTTTTTT